The 9 T cell receptor beta chains in this list originate from one sample, sequenced in a study of shared clonotypes between healthy human individuals. Repertoires were generated with immunoSEQ multiplex PCR, while TCRdb's copy carries only in-frame clones and drops some. The data contain around 600,000 clones, roughly 95% of them singletons. CD45RO-negative CD8 cells positively selected for CCR7 made up the naive population, which excluded terminally differentiated effector memory CD45RA+ cells. The sample taken for sequencing was naive CD8+ T cells sorted from blood. The receptors originated from a woman in her twenties or thirties in good health.

This chain uses TRBV18 with TRBJ1-4; D is unclear. V was cut by 1 base and J by 2 bases, with 5 bases left in between. CDR1 and CDR2 (germline): KGHSH, LQKENI. The CDR3 runs 14 residues. In nucleotides, the CDR3 is TGTGCCAGCTCACCACAGGCCACTAATGAAAAACTGTTTTTT. The encoded protein is CASSPQATNEKLFF. The full variable domain, rest sourced from reference TRBV18 and TRBJ1-4, is NAGVMQNPRHLVRRRGQEARLRCSPMKGHSHVYWYRQLPEEGLKFMVYLQKENIIDESGMPKERFSAEFPKEGPSILRIQQVVRGDSAAYFCASSPQATNEKLFFGSGTQLSVL.

The chain joins TRBV4-1 to TRBJ2-7, with 9 bases aligning to TRBD2. CDR3 length equals 15 residues. The germline V gene encodes CDR1 MGHRA and CDR2 YSYEKL. V was clipped by 3 bases and J by 8 bases; unmatched bases: 11. The CDR3 is CASSQAVYSGSQQYF. CDR3 DNA sequence: TGCGCCAGCAGCCAGGCCGTGTATAGCGGGAGCCAGCAGTACTTC.

This clone was picked up one time. Other nucleotide sequences in the sample specify the same CDR3. The rearrangement joins TRBV4-1 to TRBJ2-7, with D possibly being TRBD2 (6 bases). The V gene lost 0 bases and the J gene lost 2 bases, with 8 bases spanning the gap. This CDR3 comprises 14 residues. The germline CDR1 and CDR2 sequences are MGHRA and YSYEKL. The CDR3 sequence: CASSQDGGAYEQYF. In DNA form, the CDR3 reads TGCGCCAGCAGCCAAGATGGCGGGGCCTACGAGCAGTACTTC.

This chain links TRBV25-1 with TRBJ2-7; 12 positions match TRBD2. Germline loops: CDR1 MGHDK, CDR2 SYGVNS. The CDR3 extends over 16 amino acids. The junction had 4 bases not matched to a gene; V was cut back by 2 bases and J by 2 bases. The DNA of the CDR3 is TGTGCCAGCAGTGAAGAGGGACTAGCGGGTGCCTACGAGCAGTACTTC. Amino acids: CASSEEGLAGAYEQYF.

The CDR3 DNA is TGTGCCAGCAGCGGAGGGCGAGGCGGGCAGTACTTC. This codes for CASSGGRGGQYF. The chain combines TRBV5-4 with TRBJ2-7; D is perhaps TRBD2 (6 bases). V shed 4 bases and J shed 9 bases, with 14 bases lying between them. The CDR3 is 12 amino acids. CDR1 and CDR2 (germline): SGHNT, YYREEE (reference sequence).

V gene TRBV5-1 combines with J gene TRBJ1-1; 7 bases agree with TRBD1. The junction had 9 bases not matched to a gene; V was cut back by 6 bases and J by 1 base. The CDR3 spans 15 residues. Per germline, CDR1 SGHRS and CDR2 YFSETQ. This chain's CDR3 is CASTMSRTGNTEAFF. In DNA, the CDR3 is TGCGCCAGCACTATGTCAAGGACAGGGAACACTGAAGCTTTCTTT.

The gene calls are TRBV7-9 and TRBJ2-2, with D tentatively TRBD1 (6 bases). The CDR3 contains 14 residues. The V end lost 7 bases, the J end lost 3 bases, and 12 bases lay between the germline ends. Germline lookup yields CDR1 SEHNR and CDR2 FQNEAQ (reference sequence). This CDR3 reads CASTYRADTGELFF. DNA of the CDR3: TGTGCCAGCACCTACAGGGCTGACACCGGGGAGCTGTTTTTT.

J is TRBJ2-7 and V is TRBV28, with 7 nucleotides matching TRBD1. V lost 4 bases to trimming and J lost 4 bases; unmatched junction nucleotides: 10. Germline loops: CDR1 MDHEN, CDR2 SYDVKM. This CDR3 region has 15 residues. The CDR3 sequence: CASSSRQGSEYEQYF. The CDR3 bases are TGTGCCAGCAGTTCCCGACAGGGTAGTGAGTACGAGCAGTACTTC.

The chain links TRBV18 to TRBJ2-7; D unresolved. Trimming took off 4 bases at V and 2 bases at J, with 15 bases between the two ends. Germline V gives CDR1 KGHSH, CDR2 LQKENI. The CDR3 is 15 amino acids. The CDR3 DNA sequence: TGTGCCAGCTCACTGGAGTCTACCCCTACCTACGAGCAGTACTTC. It specifies CASSLESTPTYEQYF.